This TCR beta chain derives from a study of blood T cell repertoires in COVID-19. The assay was immunoSEQ multiplex PCR, and TCRdb's table has in-frame clones only and misses some. Here the sample spans just over 50,000 clones, approximately 90% being singletons. This CDR3 is built from 14 residues. The germline gives CDR1 MNHEY, CDR2 SVGAGI. V was clipped by 0 bases and J by 8 bases; unmatched bases: 6. V usage is TRBV6-5 and J usage is TRBJ1-2; TRBD1 matches 7 bases. Sequenced material: peripheral blood. The clonotype originates from a man aged 65 to 79 with acute or convalescent COVID-19. The chain's CDR3 is CASSYSDRARGYTF. The CDR3 nucleotides read TGTGCCAGCAGTTACTCAGACAGGGCCCGGGGCTACACCTTC.